These T cell receptor beta chains were read from a single sample in a study of blood T cell repertoires in COVID-19. Data came from immunoSEQ multiplex PCR; TCRdb stores just in-frame clones and leaves some out. The sample consists of about 65,000 clones, approximately 93% of them appearing once. The material sequenced was peripheral blood. The receptors shown here come from a man between 65 and 79 years old with active COVID-19. CDR3s include the opening cysteine and the closing phenylalanine or tryptophan. A D gene is named only where the DNA matches it firmly.

>.|TRBV2
CASSDGGADTGELFF
>.|TRBV6-1
CASSEATSGANVLTF
>TRBD1|TRBV18
CASSPQRTGVNTGELFF
>TRBD1|TRBV24-1
CATSNRQGPYEQYF
>TRBD1|TRBV19
CASRSTGQGLSPLHF
>.|TRBV6-2/TRBV6-3
CASSLPGGAGNQPQHF
>TRBD2|TRBV7-9
CASSFSLAGGDNEQFF
>.|TRBV5-4
CASSPRVEEETQYF
>.|TRBV28
CASSPTGRTNEKLFF
>TRBD2|TRBV6-2/TRBV6-3
CASTPTGGRIPGLAGLYSYNEQFF
>TRBD1|TRBV14
CASSQFMTGGYEQYF
>.|TRBV19
CASSLAGGNNSPLHF
>TRBD2|TRBV11-3
CASSLAGGNTGELFF